The sample holds many counts of the clone carrying this T cell receptor beta chain. The protocol was immunoSEQ multiplex PCR, while the TCRdb copy is restricted to in-frame clones and leaves out a portion. The sample was found to contain approximately 27,000 clones, and every one recurs. These data are taken from a study of T cells after posttransplantation cyclophosphamide. V was trimmed by 7 bases and J by 2 bases, leaving 11 bases between them. Germline V gene data show CDR1 as MNHNS and CDR2 as SASEGT. The CDR3 is 13 residues long. The chain joins TRBV6-1 to TRBJ2-5; D perhaps matches TRBD2 (6 bases). This receptor was taken from a man aged 50 to 60 in good health, CMV-negative, and a related stem cell transplant donor. Sequenced input: PBMCs. Here the CDR3 DNA reads TGTGCCAGCACGGGAGCGGTACAAGAGACCCAGTACTTC. It translates to CASTGAVQETQYF.